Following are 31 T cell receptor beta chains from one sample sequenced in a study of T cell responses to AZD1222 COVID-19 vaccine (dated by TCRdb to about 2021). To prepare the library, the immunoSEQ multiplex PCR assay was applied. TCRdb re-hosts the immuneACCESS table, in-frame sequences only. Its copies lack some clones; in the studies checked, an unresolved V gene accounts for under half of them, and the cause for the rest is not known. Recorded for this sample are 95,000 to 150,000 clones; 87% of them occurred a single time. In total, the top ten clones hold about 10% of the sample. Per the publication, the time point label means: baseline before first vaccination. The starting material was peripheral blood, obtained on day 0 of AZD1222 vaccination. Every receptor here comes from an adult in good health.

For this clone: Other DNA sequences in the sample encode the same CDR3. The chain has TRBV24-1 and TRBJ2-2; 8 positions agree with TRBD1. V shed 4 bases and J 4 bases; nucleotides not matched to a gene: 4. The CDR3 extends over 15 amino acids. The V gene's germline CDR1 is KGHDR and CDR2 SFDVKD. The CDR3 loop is CATSDPGQGTGELFF. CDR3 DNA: TGTGCCACCAGTGACCCCGGACAGGGCACCGGGGAGCTGTTTTTT.

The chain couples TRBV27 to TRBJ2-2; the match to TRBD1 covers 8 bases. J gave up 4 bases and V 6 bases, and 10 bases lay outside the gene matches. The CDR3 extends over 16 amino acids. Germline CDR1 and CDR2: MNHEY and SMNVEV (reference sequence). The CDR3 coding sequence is TGTGCCAGCAGCCTGGCAGGGGGCGCGGGCACCGGGGAGCTGTTTTTT. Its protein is CASSLAGGAGTGELFF.

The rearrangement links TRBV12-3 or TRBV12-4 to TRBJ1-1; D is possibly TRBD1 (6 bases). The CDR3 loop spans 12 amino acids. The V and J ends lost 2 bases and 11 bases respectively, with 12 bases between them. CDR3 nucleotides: TGTGCCAGCAGTTTAACAGGGTCCCAGGCTTTCTTT. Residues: CASSLTGSQAFF.

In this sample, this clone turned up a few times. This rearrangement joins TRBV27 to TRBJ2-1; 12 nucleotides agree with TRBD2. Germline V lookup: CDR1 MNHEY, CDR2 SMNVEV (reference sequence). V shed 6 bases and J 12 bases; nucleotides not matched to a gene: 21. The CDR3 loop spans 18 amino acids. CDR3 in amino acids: CASSQGLRASGRAGLQFF. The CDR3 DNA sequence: TGTGCCAGCAGCCAAGGCTTGAGGGCTAGCGGGAGGGCCGGATTGCAGTTCTTC.

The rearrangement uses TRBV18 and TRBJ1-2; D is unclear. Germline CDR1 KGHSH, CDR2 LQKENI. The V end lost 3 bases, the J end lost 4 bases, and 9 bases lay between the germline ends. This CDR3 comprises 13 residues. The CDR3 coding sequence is TGTGCCAGCTCACCGTCGGACGCCTATGGCTACACCTTC. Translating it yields CASSPSDAYGYTF.

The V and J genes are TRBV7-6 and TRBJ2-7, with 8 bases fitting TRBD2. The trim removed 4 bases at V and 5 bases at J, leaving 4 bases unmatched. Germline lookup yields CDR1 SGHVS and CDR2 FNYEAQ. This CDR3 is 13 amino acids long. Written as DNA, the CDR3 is TGTGCCAGCAGCTGGGGACTAGGTCACGAGCAGTACTTC. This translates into CASSWGLGHEQYF.

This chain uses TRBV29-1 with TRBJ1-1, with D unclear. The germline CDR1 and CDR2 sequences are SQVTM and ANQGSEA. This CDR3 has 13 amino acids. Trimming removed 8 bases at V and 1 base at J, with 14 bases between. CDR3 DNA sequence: TGCAGCTCAAGAGGCCAGCAGAACACTGAAGCTTTCTTT. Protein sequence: CSSRGQQNTEAFF.

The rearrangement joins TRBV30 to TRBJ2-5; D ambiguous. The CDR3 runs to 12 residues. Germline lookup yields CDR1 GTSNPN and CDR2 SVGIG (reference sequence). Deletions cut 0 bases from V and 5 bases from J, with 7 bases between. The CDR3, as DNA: TGTGCCTGGAGTGTAAGATTTGAGACCCAGTACTTC. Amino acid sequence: CAWSVRFETQYF.

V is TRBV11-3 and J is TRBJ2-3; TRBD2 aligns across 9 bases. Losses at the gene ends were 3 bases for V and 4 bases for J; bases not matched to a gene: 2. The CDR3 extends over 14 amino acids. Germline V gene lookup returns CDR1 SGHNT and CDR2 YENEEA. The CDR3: CASSLGTSSDTQYF. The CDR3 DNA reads TGTGCCAGCAGCTTGGGGACTAGCTCAGATACGCAGTATTTT.

The CDR3 spells CASSPVGGSPLHF. The CDR3 DNA is TGTGCCAGCAGCCCGGTGGGTGGGTCACCCCTCCACTTT. This chain uses TRBV28 with TRBJ1-6, with D unclear. From germline, CDR1 is MDHEN and CDR2 SYDVKM. The CDR3 extends over 13 amino acids. V lost 6 bases, J lost 10 bases, and 13 bases lay in between.

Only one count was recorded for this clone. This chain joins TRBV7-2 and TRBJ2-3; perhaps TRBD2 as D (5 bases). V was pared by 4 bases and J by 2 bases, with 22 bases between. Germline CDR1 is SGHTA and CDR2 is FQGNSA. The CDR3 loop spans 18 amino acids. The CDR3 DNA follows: TGTGCCAGCAGCTCTTCCCTACCAACTAGAAGGCTCACAGATACGCAGTATTTT. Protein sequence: CASSSSLPTRRLTDTQYF.

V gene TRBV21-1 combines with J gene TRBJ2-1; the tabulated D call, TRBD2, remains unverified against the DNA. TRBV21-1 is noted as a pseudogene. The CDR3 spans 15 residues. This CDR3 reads CASTSGGCSYNEQFF. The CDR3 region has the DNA TGTGCCAGCACCTCGGGGGGTTGCTCCTACAATGAGCAGTTCTTC.

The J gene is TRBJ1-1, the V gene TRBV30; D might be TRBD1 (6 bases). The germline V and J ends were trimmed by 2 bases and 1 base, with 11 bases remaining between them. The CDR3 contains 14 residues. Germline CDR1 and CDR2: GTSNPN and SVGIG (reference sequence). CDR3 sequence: CAWSQGHRNTEAFF. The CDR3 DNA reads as TGTGCCTGGAGTCAGGGACATCGGAACACTGAAGCTTTCTTT.

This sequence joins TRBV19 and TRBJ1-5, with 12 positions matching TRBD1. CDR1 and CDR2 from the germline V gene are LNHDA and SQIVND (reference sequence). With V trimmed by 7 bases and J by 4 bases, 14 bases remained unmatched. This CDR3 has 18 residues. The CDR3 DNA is TGTGCCAGTAAGCCCCATCCCGGGACAGGGGGCGGTAATCAGCCCCAGCATTTT. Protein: CASKPHPGTGGGNQPQHF.

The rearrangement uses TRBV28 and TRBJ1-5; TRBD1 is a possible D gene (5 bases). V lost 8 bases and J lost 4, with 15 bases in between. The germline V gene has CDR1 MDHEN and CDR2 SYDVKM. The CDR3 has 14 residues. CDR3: CASLGGRRNQPQHF. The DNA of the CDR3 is TGTGCCAGCCTTGGGGGGAGAAGGAATCAGCCCCAGCATTTT.

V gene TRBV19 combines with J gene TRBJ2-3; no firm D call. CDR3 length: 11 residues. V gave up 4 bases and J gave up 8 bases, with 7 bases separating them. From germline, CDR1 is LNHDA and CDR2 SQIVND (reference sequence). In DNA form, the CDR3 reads TGTGCCAGTAGTAACCTTCGTACGCAGTATTTT. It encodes CASSNLRTQYF.

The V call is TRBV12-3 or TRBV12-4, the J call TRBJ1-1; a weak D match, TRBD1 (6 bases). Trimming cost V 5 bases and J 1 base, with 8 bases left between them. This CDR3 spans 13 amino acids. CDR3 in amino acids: CASSGTRNTEAFF. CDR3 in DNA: TGTGCCAGCAGTGGGACAAGGAACACTGAAGCTTTCTTT.

CDR3 in DNA: TGTGCCAGCAGCCCAGGACAGGGGCAAGTGAACACTGAAGCTTTCTTT. Translated: CASSPGQGQVNTEAFF. The chain is built from TRBV5-4 and TRBJ1-1, with 9 nucleotides matching TRBD1. With V trimmed by 4 bases and J by 0 bases, 7 bases remained unmatched. The germline CDR1 and CDR2 sequences are SGHNT and YYREEE (reference sequence). This CDR3 spans 16 amino acids.

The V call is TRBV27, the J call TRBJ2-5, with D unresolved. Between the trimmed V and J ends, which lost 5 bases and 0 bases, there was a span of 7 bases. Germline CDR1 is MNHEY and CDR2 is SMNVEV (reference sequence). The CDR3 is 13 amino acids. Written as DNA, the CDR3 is TGTGCCAGCAGTCCCTCGTACCAAGAGACCCAGTACTTC. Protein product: CASSPSYQETQYF.

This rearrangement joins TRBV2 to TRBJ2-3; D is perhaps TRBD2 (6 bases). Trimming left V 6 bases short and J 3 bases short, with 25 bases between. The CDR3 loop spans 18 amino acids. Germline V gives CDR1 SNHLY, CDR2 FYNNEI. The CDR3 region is CASRIPPTGGVLTDTQYF. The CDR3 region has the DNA TGTGCCAGCAGAATACCACCTACTGGAGGGGTCCTAACAGATACGCAGTATTTT.

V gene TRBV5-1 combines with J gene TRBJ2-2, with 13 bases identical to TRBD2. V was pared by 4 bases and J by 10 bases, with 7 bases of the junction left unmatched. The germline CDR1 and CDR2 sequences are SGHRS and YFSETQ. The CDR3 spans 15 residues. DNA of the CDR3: TGCGCCAGCAGCCGGGGACTAGCGGGATACGAGGAGCTGTTTTTT. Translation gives CASSRGLAGYEELFF.

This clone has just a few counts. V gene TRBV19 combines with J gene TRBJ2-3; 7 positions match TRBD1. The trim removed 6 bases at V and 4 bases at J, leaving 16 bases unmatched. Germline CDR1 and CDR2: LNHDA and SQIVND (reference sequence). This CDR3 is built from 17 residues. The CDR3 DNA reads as TGTGCCAGTAGGACCTGGACCGAGGGACAGCTCCCAGATACGCAGTATTTT. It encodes CASRTWTEGQLPDTQYF.

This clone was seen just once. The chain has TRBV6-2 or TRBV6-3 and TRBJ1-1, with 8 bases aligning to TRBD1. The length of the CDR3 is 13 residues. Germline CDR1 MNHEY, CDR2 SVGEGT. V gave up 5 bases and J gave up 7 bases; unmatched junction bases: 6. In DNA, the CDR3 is TGTGCCAGCAGTCTGCAGGGGGCCGGTGAAGCTTTCTTT. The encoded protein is CASSLQGAGEAFF.

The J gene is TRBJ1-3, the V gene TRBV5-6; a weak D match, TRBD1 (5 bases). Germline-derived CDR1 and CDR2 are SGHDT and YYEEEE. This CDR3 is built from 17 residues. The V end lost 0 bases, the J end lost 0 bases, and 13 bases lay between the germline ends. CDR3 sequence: CASSLVRGIISGNTIYF. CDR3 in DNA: TGTGCCAGCAGCTTGGTGAGGGGTATTATCTCTGGAAACACCATATATTTT.

The CDR3 DNA reads TGTGCCAGTAGTCTCCAGGTACGGGGGGCGTATGGCTACACCTTC. This translates into CASSLQVRGAYGYTF. The J gene is TRBJ1-2, the V gene TRBV19; tentatively, D is TRBD1 (6 bases). CDR1 LNHDA and CDR2 SQIVND come from the germline V gene (reference sequence). The CDR3 runs to 15 residues. V gave up 5 bases and J gave up 5 bases, with 18 bases separating them.

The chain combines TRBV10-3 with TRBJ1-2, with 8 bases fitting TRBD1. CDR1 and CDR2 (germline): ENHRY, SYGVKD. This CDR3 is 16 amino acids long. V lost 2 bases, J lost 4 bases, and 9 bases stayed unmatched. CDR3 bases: TGTGCCATCAGTGAGATTCTTGGGACAGGAATCTATGGCTACACCTTC. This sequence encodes CAISEILGTGIYGYTF.

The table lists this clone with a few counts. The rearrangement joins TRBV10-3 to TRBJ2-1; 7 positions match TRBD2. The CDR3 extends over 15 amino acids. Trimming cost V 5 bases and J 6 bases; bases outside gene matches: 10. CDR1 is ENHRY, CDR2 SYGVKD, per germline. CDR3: CAISRGWASGNEQFF. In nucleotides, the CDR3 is TGTGCCATCAGTCGAGGGTGGGCTAGCGGCAATGAGCAGTTCTTC.

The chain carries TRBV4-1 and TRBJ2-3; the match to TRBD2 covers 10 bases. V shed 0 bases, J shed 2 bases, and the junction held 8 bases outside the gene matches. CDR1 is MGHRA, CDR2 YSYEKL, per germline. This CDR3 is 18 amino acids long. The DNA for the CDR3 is TGCGCCAGCAGCCAAGAAGGGCTAGCGGGGGCCTACACAGATACGCAGTATTTT. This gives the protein CASSQEGLAGAYTDTQYF.

The CDR3 sequence: CASSLEPNSPLHF. The CDR3 DNA is TGTGCCAGCAGCTTAGAGCCGAATTCACCCCTCCACTTT. The chain combines TRBV11-2 with TRBJ1-6; unclear D gene. The CDR3 consists of 13 residues. V was shortened by 0 bases and J by 7 bases, with 4 bases between the two germline ends. The V gene's germline CDR1 is SGHAT and CDR2 FQNNGV.

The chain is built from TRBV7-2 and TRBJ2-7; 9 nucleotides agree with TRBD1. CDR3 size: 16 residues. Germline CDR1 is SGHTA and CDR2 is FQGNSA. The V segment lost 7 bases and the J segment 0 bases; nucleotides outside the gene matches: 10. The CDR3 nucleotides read TGTGCCAGCAACGAACCCGGGGACAGGGCCTCCTACGAGCAGTACTTC. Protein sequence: CASNEPGDRASYEQYF.

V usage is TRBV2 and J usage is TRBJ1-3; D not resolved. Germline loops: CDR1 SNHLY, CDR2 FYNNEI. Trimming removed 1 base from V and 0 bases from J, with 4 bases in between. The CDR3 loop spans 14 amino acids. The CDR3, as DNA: TGTGCCAGCAGTGAAGAACACTCTGGAAACACCATATATTTT. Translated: CASSEEHSGNTIYF. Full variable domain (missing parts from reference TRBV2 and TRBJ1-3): EPEVTQTPSHQVTQMGQEVILRCVPISNHLYFYWYRQILGQKVEFLVSFYNNEISEKSEIFDDQFSVERPDGSNFTLKIRSTKLEDSAMYFCASSEEHSGNTIYFGEGSWLTVV.